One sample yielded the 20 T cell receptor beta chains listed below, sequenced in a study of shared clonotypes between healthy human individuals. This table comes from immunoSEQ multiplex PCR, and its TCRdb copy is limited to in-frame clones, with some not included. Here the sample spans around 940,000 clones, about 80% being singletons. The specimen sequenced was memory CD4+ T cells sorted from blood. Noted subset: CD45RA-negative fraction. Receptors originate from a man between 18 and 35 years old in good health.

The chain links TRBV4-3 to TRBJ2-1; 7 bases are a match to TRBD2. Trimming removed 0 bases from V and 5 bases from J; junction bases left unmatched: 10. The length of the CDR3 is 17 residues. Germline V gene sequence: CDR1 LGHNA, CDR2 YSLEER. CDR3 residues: CASSQELGSGTNNEQFF. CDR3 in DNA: TGCGCCAGCAGCCAAGAACTTGGAAGCGGGACCAACAATGAGCAGTTCTTC.

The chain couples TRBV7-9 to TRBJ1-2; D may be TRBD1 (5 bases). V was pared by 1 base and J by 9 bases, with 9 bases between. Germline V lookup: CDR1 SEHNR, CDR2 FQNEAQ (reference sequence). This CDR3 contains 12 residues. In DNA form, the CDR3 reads TGTGCCAGCAGCTTAGTTGACAGAAGCTACACCTTC. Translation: CASSLVDRSYTF. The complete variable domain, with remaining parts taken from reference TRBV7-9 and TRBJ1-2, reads DTGVSQNPRHKITKRGQNVTFRCDPISEHNRLYWYRQTLGQGPEFLTYFQNEAQLEKSRLLSDRFSAERPKGSFSTLEIQRTEQGDSAMYLCASSLVDRSYTFGSGTRLTVV.

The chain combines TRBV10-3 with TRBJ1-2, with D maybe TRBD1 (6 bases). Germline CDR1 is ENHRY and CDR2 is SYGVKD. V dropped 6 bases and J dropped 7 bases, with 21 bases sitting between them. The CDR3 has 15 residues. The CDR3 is CAISPDSGGRSGYTF. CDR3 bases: TGTGCCATCAGCCCCGATAGTGGGGGGCGCAGTGGCTACACCTTC.

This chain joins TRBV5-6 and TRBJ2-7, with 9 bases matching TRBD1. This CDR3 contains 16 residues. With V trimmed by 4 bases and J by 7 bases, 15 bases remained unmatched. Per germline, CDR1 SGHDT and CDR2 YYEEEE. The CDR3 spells CASSPMRGQGLWEQYF. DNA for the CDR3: TGTGCCAGCAGCCCCATGCGGGGACAGGGATTATGGGAGCAGTACTTC.

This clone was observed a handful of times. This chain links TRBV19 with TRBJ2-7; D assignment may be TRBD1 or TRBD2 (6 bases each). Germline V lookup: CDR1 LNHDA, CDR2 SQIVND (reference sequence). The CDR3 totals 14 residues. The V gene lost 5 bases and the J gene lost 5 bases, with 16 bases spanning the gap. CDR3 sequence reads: CASSVNREAHEQYF. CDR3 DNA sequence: TGTGCCAGTAGTGTCAACAGGGAGGCGCACGAGCAGTACTTC. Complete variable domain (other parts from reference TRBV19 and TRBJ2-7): DGGITQSPKYLFRKEGQNVTLSCEQNLNHDAMYWYRQDPGQGLRLIYYSQIVNDFQKGDIAEGYSVSREKKESFPLTVTSAQKNPTAFYLCASSVNREAHEQYFGPGTRLTVT.

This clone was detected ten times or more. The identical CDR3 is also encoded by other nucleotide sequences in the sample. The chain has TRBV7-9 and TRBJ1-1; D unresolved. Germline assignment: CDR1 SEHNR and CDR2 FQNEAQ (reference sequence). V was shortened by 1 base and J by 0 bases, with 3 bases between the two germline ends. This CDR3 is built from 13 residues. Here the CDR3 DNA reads TGTGCCAGCAGCTTAGACATGAACACTGAAGCTTTCTTT. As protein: CASSLDMNTEAFF.

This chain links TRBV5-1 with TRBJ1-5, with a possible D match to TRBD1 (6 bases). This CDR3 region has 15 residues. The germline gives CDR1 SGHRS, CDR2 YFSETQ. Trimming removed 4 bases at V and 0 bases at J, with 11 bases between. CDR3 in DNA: TGCGCCAGCAGCCTGGACAGTCTTAGCAATCAGCCCCAGCATTTT. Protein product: CASSLDSLSNQPQHF. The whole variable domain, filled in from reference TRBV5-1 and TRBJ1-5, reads KAGVTQTPRYLIKTRGQQVTLSCSPISGHRSVSWYQQTPGQGLQFLFEYFSETQRNKGNFPGRFSGRQFSNSRSEMNVSTLELGDSALYLCASSLDSLSNQPQHFGDGTRLSIL.

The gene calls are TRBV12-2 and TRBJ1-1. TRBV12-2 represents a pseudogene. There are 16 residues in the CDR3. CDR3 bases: TGTGCAAGTCGCTTACGCCAAGCCACGGGGGACACTGAAGCTTTCTTT. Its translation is CASRLRQATGDTEAFF.

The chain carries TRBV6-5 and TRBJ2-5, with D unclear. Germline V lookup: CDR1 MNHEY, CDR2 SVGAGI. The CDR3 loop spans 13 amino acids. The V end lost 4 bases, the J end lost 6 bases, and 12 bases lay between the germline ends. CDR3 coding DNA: TGTGCCAGCAGTTCCCTAGTAACGAAGACCCAGTACTTC. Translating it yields CASSSLVTKTQYF.

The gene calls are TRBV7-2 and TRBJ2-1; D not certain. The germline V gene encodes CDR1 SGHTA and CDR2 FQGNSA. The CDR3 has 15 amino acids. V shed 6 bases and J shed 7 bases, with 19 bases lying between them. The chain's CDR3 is CASSKTWTAHNEQFF. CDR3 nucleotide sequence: TGTGCCAGCAGTAAAACTTGGACGGCTCATAATGAGCAGTTCTTC.

This CDR3 is CASSRGGRGQWGYTF. In nucleotides, the CDR3 is TGTGCCAGCAGCCGAGGCGGCAGGGGGCAATGGGGCTACACCTTC. The chain combines TRBV5-6 with TRBJ1-2; 8 bases match TRBD1. V shed 4 bases and J 8 bases; nucleotides not matched to a gene: 13. Per germline, CDR1 SGHDT and CDR2 YYEEEE. The CDR3 covers 15 residues.

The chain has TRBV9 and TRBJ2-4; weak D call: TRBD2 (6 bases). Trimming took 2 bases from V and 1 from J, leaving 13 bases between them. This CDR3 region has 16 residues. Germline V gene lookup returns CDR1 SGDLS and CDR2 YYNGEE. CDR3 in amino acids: CASSVGGALAKNIQYF. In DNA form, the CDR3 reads TGTGCCAGCAGCGTCGGAGGGGCTCTCGCCAAAAACATTCAGTACTTC.

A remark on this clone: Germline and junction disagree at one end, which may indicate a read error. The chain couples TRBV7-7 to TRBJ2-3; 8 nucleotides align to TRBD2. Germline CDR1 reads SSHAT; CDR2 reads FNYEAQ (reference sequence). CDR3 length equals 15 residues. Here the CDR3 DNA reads TGTGCTAGCAGCCCAGCGGGAGTAGGCACAGATACGCAGTATTTT. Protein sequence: CASSPAGVGTDTQYF.

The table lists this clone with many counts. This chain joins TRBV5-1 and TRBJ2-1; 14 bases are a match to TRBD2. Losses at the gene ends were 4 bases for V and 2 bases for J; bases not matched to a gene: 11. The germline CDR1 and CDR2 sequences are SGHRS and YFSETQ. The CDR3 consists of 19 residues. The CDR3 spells CASSMGTSGGPTTYNEQFF. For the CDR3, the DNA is TGCGCCAGCAGCATGGGGACTAGCGGGGGTCCAACGACCTACAATGAGCAGTTCTTC. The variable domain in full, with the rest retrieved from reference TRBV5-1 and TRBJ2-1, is KAGVTQTPRYLIKTRGQQVTLSCSPISGHRSVSWYQQTPGQGLQFLFEYFSETQRNKGNFPGRFSGRQFSNSRSEMNVSTLELGDSALYLCASSMGTSGGPTTYNEQFFGPGTRLTVL.

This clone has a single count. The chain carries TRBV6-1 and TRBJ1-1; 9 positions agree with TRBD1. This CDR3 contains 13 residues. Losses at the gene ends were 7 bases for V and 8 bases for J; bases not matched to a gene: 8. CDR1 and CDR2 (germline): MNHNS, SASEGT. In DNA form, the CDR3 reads TGTGCCAGCACGCCTTGGGGGACAGGGGAAGCTTTCTTT. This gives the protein CASTPWGTGEAFF.

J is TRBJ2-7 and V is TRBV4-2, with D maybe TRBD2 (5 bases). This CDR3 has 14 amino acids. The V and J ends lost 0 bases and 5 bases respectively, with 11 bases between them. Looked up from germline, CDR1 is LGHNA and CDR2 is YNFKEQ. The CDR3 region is CASSQEGSVHEQYF. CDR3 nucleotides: TGTGCCAGCAGCCAAGAAGGGAGCGTCCACGAGCAGTACTTC.

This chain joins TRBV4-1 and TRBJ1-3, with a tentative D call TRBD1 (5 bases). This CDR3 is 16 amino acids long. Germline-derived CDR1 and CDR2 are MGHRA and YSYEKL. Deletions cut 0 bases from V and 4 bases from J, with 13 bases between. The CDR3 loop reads CASSQDRSGSGNTIYF. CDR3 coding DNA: TGCGCCAGCAGCCAAGACAGGTCAGGGTCGGGAAACACCATATATTTT.

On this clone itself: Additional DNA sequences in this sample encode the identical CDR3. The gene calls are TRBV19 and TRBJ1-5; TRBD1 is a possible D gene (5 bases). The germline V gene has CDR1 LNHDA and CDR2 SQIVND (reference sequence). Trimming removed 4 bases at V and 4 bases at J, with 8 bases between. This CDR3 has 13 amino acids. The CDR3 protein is CASSRQGNQPQHF. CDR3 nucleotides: TGTGCCAGTAGTAGGCAGGGAAATCAGCCCCAGCATTTT.

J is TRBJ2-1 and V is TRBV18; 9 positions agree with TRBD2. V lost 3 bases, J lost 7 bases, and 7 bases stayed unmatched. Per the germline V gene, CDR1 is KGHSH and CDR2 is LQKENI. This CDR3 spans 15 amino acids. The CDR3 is CASSPVGGGANEQFF. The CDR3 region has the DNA TGTGCCAGCTCACCGGTAGGCGGGGGGGCTAATGAGCAGTTCTTC.

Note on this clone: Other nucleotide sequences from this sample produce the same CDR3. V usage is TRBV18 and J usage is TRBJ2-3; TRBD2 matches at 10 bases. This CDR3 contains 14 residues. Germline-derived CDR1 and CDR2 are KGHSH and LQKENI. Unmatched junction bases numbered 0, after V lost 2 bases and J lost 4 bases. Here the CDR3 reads CASSPSGRADTQYF. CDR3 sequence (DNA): TGTGCCAGCTCACCAAGCGGGAGGGCAGATACGCAGTATTTT. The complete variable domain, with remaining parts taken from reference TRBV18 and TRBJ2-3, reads NAGVMQNPRHLVRRRGQEARLRCSPMKGHSHVYWYRQLPEEGLKFMVYLQKENIIDESGMPKERFSAEFPKEGPSILRIQQVVRGDSAAYFCASSPSGRADTQYFGPGTRLTVL.